The 28 T cell receptor beta chains below all came from one sample that was sequenced in a study of shared clonotypes between healthy human individuals. Cells designated naive CD8 were CD45RO-negative and were positively selected for CCR7, with terminally differentiated effector memory CD45RA+ cells excluded. Clones were read by immunoSEQ multiplex PCR, and TCRdb kept only the in-frame ones, dropping some. The table includes about 870,000 clones, around 92% detected once. The sequenced sample was naive CD8+ T cells sorted from blood. The receptors derive from a young man in good health.

The chain has TRBV5-5 and TRBJ1-5; D gene ambiguous. This CDR3 contains 17 residues. V lost 3 bases and J lost 3, with 19 bases in between. Germline V gene sequence: CDR1 SGHKS, CDR2 YYEKEE (reference sequence). In nucleotides, the CDR3 is TGTGCCAGCAGCTCTCCCGGAGGGTATGAGGACAATCAGCCCCAGCATTTT. Its translation: CASSSPGGYEDNQPQHF.

The J gene is TRBJ2-7, the V gene TRBV7-6; 7 bases align to TRBD1. V lost 5 bases, J lost 5 bases, and 12 bases stayed unmatched. The CDR3 contains 15 residues. Germline V gene lookup returns CDR1 SGHVS and CDR2 FNYEAQ. The CDR3 is CASSQRQGLSHEQYF. Written as DNA, the CDR3 is TGTGCCAGCAGCCAGAGACAGGGATTGAGCCACGAGCAGTACTTC.

On this clone: The junction shows a germline mismatch at one end, possibly a read error. The rearrangement uses TRBV13 and TRBJ2-7; TRBD2 matches at 13 bases. From germline, CDR1 is PRHDT and CDR2 FYEKMQ (reference sequence). The CDR3 totals 16 residues. The CDR3 DNA reads TGTGCCAGCAGCCTAGGACTAGCGGGAGTTCATTACGAGCAGTACTTC. Its translation is CASSLGLAGVHYEQYF.

This sequence joins TRBV27 and TRBJ2-3; 12 bases line up with TRBD2. CDR1 and CDR2 (germline): MNHEY, SMNVEV (reference sequence). CDR3 size: 17 residues. V gave up 8 bases and J gave up 1 base; unmatched junction bases: 10. The CDR3 coding sequence is TGTGCCAGCTTTGGACTAGCGGGGCCTGTCGGCACAGATACGCAGTATTTT. This encodes CASFGLAGPVGTDTQYF.

The genes are TRBV14 and TRBJ1-4; D is unresolved. Germline CDR1 reads SGHDN; CDR2 reads FVKESK. The CDR3 sequence is 17 residues long. Trimming took 0 bases from V and 4 from J, leaving 15 bases between them. The CDR3 sequence: CASSQEGDRSSNEKLFF. For the CDR3, the DNA is TGTGCCAGCAGCCAAGAAGGCGATCGCAGCAGTAATGAAAAACTGTTTTTT. Full variable domain (rest looked up from reference TRBV14 and TRBJ1-4): EAGVTQFPSHSVIEKGQTVTLRCDPISGHDNLYWYRRVMGKEIKFLLHFVKESKQDESGMPNNRFLAERTGGTYSTLKVQPAELEDSGVYFCASSQEGDRSSNEKLFFGSGTQLSVL.

The chain has TRBV14 and TRBJ2-3, with D uncertain. Germline CDR1 is SGHDN and CDR2 is FVKESK. The CDR3 extends over 12 amino acids. V was cut by 3 bases and J by 6 bases, with 7 bases left in between. The CDR3 coding sequence is TGTGCCAGCAGCCATCTCGGCGATACGCAGTATTTT. Encoded protein: CASSHLGDTQYF.

V usage is TRBV5-6 and J usage is TRBJ2-7; unclear D gene. CDR1 and CDR2 (germline): SGHDT, YYEEEE. V lost 1 base to trimming and J lost 5 bases, with 16 bases between them. This CDR3 is 15 amino acids long. The CDR3, as DNA: TGTGCCAGCAGCTTGCAGAGCAGTTTTGTGGACGAGCAGTACTTC. Its protein product is CASSLQSSFVDEQYF.

This chain uses TRBV6-4 with TRBJ2-2, with 8 nucleotides matching TRBD2. The ends lost 6 bases at V and 0 bases at J; junction bases unmatched: 9. The CDR3 contains 17 residues. Germline loops: CDR1 MRHNA, CDR2 SNTAGT. The CDR3 DNA follows: TGTGCCAGCAGCTCGGCGGGGGGACCCGCGAACACCGGGGAGCTGTTTTTT. Translated: CASSSAGGPANTGELFF.

This clone was picked up one time. The V and J genes are TRBV7-3 and TRBJ2-2, with D unresolved. The CDR3 has 15 amino acids. The ends were cut back, 0 bases at V and 6 bases at J, with 11 bases in the middle. Germline assignment: CDR1 SGHTA and CDR2 FQGTGA. The CDR3 loop is CASSLTRARPGELFF. CDR3 coding DNA: TGTGCCAGCAGCTTAACCCGGGCGAGGCCCGGGGAGCTGTTTTTT.

The chain links TRBV14 to TRBJ2-3; D not resolved. Germline values: CDR1 SGHDN, CDR2 FVKESK. This CDR3 is 12 amino acids long. Trimming removed 0 bases from V and 6 bases from J, with 4 bases in between. The CDR3 reads CASSQDYDTQYF. In nucleotides, the CDR3 is TGTGCCAGCAGCCAAGATTATGATACGCAGTATTTT.

V and J are TRBV23-1 and TRBJ2-7; D may be TRBD2 (6 bases). TRBV23-1 is known as an ORF, though its function is uncertain. Trimming removed 1 base at V and 3 bases at J, with 10 bases between. The CDR3 runs to 14 residues. In DNA, the CDR3 is TGCGCCAGCAGTCAATGCACGGGGGACTACGAGCAGTACTTC. Protein: CASSQCTGDYEQYF.

A word on this clone: The same CDR3 can be traced to other DNA sequences in this sample. V gene TRBV9 combines with J gene TRBJ2-5; D is uncertain. The germline CDR1 and CDR2 sequences are SGDLS and YYNGEE. The CDR3 has 12 residues. Trimming removed 3 bases at V and 2 bases at J, with 5 bases between. The CDR3 reads CASSADQETQYF. DNA of the CDR3: TGTGCCAGCAGCGCCGATCAAGAGACCCAGTACTTC.

J is TRBJ2-1 and V is TRBV28; TRBD2 might be the D (6 bases). The CDR3 extends over 21 amino acids. Germline V gene data show CDR1 as MDHEN and CDR2 as SYDVKM. With 4 bases removed from V and 4 bases from J, the gap between germline ends came to 32 bases. The CDR3 DNA sequence: TGTGCCAGCAGTTCCAAATCCCGCGGGGTAGCGACCAGTTTTCAGTACAATGAGCAGTTCTTC. It translates to CASSSKSRGVATSFQYNEQFF.

V and J are TRBV29-1 and TRBJ2-7; D gene uncertain. V was pared by 1 base and J by 3 bases, with 4 bases between. This CDR3 is 11 amino acids long. Germline lookup yields CDR1 SQVTM and CDR2 ANQGSEA. The DNA of the CDR3 is TGCAGCGTTGAAGTCAACTACGAGCAGTACTTC. Translating it yields CSVEVNYEQYF.

For the CDR3, the DNA is TGTGCCACATCGGGACAGGGGGTAGGCGAGCAGTACTTC. Protein: CATSGQGVGEQYF. This chain uses TRBV6-5 with TRBJ2-7; 11 bases line up with TRBD1. The CDR3 runs 13 residues. V lost 10 bases, J lost 6 bases, and 8 bases stayed unmatched. Looked up from germline, CDR1 is MNHEY and CDR2 is SVGAGI.

The J gene is TRBJ2-7, the V gene TRBV6-6; TRBD1 matches at 8 bases. Looked up from germline, CDR1 is MNHNY and CDR2 is SVGAGI (reference sequence). The CDR3 is 13 residues long. The junction had 1 base not matched to a gene; V was cut back by 0 bases and J by 6 bases. The CDR3 region is CASSYSRGREQYF. The CDR3 coding sequence is TGTGCCAGCAGTTACTCCAGGGGGCGCGAGCAGTACTTC.

The V and J genes are TRBV4-1 and TRBJ2-3; the D is unclear. The V end was cut by 0 bases, the J end by 6 bases, with 13 bases between. The CDR3 consists of 15 residues. Per germline, CDR1 MGHRA and CDR2 YSYEKL. CDR3 coding DNA: TGCGCCAGCAGCCAAGAGTCGGCCCTTCAGGATACGCAGTATTTT. Translated: CASSQESALQDTQYF.

The chain carries TRBV7-3 and TRBJ2-1; D is unresolved. The CDR3 extends over 14 amino acids. Trimming took 3 bases from V and 5 from J, leaving 11 bases between them. The germline V gene encodes CDR1 SGHTA and CDR2 FQGTGA. CDR3 in DNA: TGTGCCAGCAGCTTTATGGGCGGAAACAATGAGCAGTTCTTC. Translating it yields CASSFMGGNNEQFF. Combining the CDR3 with reference TRBV7-3 and TRBJ2-1 gives the whole variable domain GAGVSQTPSNKVTEKGKYVELRCDPISGHTALYWYRQSLGQGPEFLIYFQGTGAADDSGLPNDRFFAVRPEGSVSTLKIQRTERGDSAVYLCASSFMGGNNEQFFGPGTRLTVL.

This clone was counted between two and nine times. CDR3 coding DNA: TGTGCCAGCAAACAGGGTTTGTACACTGAAGCTTTCTTT. It translates to CASKQGLYTEAFF. The chain joins TRBV27 to TRBJ1-1; perhaps TRBD1 as D (6 bases). The V end lost 7 bases, the J end lost 3 bases, and 12 bases lay between the germline ends. CDR1 and CDR2 (germline): MNHEY, SMNVEV (reference sequence). This CDR3 is built from 13 residues.

For the CDR3, the DNA is TGTGCCAGCAGTCAATGGACTAGCGCCCGCTACGAGCAGTACTTC. This translates into CASSQWTSARYEQYF. The chain couples TRBV6-5 to TRBJ2-7; 9 bases map to TRBD2. V gave up 5 bases and J gave up 3 bases; unmatched junction bases: 8. Germline V gene sequence: CDR1 MNHEY, CDR2 SVGAGI. The CDR3 totals 15 residues.

The CDR3 nucleotides read TGTGCCAGCAGCTTGGAGACAGGGCTGCAGACTGAAGCTTTCTTT. It encodes CASSLETGLQTEAFF. The chain is built from TRBV7-9 and TRBJ1-1; TRBD1 agrees at 7 bases. The V gene end was trimmed by 3 bases and the J gene end by 5 bases; junction bases not matched to a gene: 9. The CDR3 totals 15 residues. Germline CDR1 reads SEHNR; CDR2 reads FQNEAQ (reference sequence).

In this sample, this clone turned up once. The V gene is TRBV27, the J gene TRBJ1-1; 8 bases are a match to TRBD1. V gave up 6 bases and J gave up 4 bases; unmatched junction bases: 4. CDR3 length: 13 residues. Germline-derived CDR1 and CDR2 are MNHEY and SMNVEV (reference sequence). The DNA for the CDR3 is TGTGCCAGCAGCCAGGGGGCGCTCACTGAAGCTTTCTTT. This sequence encodes CASSQGALTEAFF.

The genes are TRBV4-1 and TRBJ1-5, with no clear D. CDR1 and CDR2 from the germline V gene are MGHRA and YSYEKL. The CDR3 sequence is 14 residues long. V was cut by 0 bases and J by 3 bases, with 6 bases left in between. CDR3 sequence: CASSQDRTNQPQHF. CDR3 nucleotides: TGCGCCAGCAGCCAAGATCGGACCAATCAGCCCCAGCATTTT.

V is TRBV7-2 and J is TRBJ1-4; D is undetermined. Per germline, CDR1 SGHTA and CDR2 FQGNSA. The CDR3 totals 16 residues. V was cut by 5 bases and J by 0 bases, with 13 bases left in between. The CDR3: CASSPRGEATNEKLFF. For the CDR3, the DNA is TGTGCCAGCAGCCCCCGTGGAGAAGCAACTAATGAAAAACTGTTTTTT.

With respect to this clone: This specimen includes other DNA sequences encoding the same CDR3. This chain joins TRBV27 and TRBJ2-5; D might be TRBD2 (6 bases). V gave up 3 bases and J gave up 3 bases, with 11 bases separating them. The CDR3 totals 14 residues. CDR1 and CDR2 (germline): MNHEY, SMNVEV (reference sequence). This chain's CDR3 is CASSLLGEEETQYF. The CDR3 region has the DNA TGTGCCAGCAGTTTGTTGGGGGAGGAAGAGACCCAGTACTTC.

The rearrangement uses TRBV27 and TRBJ1-5, with a weak D call TRBD1 (6 bases). The V gene lost 5 bases and the J gene lost 2 bases, with 16 bases spanning the gap. CDR1 and CDR2 from the germline V gene are MNHEY and SMNVEV (reference sequence). There are 16 residues in the CDR3. CDR3 DNA sequence: TGTGCCAGCAGTCCACTCCAGGGGTTCGGCAATCAGCCCCAGCATTTT. This gives the protein CASSPLQGFGNQPQHF.

Here the CDR3 DNA reads TGCAGCGTTGTTCGGTCGGGAACGACAGGGGGCGCCCCCGAGACCCAGTACTTC. Residues: CSVVRSGTTGGAPETQYF. V is TRBV29-1 and J is TRBJ2-5; TRBD1 matches 10 bases. Per the germline V gene, CDR1 is SQVTM and CDR2 is ANQGSEA. The V segment lost 4 bases and the J segment 5 bases; nucleotides outside the gene matches: 19. This CDR3 spans 18 amino acids.

About this clone: Within the sample, other DNA sequences also encode this same CDR3. This sequence joins TRBV29-1 and TRBJ2-7, with 11 positions matching TRBD2. With 3 bases clipped from V and 3 bases from J, the junction kept 4 bases outside the gene matches. The CDR3 extends over 14 amino acids. Germline V gives CDR1 SQVTM, CDR2 ANQGSEA. CDR3 residues: CSVDGLAGSYEQYF. The CDR3 DNA reads as TGCAGCGTTGACGGACTAGCGGGTAGCTACGAGCAGTACTTC.